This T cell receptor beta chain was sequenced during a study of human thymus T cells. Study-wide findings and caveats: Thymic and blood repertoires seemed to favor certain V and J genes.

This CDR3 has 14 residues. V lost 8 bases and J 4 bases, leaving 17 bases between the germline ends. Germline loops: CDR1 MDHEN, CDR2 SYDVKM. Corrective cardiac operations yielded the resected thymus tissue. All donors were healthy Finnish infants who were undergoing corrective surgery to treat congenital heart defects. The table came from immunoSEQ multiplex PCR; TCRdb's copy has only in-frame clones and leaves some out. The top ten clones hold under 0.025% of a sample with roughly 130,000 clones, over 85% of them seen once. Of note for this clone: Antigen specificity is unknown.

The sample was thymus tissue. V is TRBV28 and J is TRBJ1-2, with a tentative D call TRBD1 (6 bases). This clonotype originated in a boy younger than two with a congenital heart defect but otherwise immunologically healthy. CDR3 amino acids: CASGSPDSPYGYTF. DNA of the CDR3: TGTGCCAGCGGATCCCCGGACAGTCCCTATGGCTACACCTTC.